A selection of T cell receptor beta chains follows, all from one sample in a study of cytomegalovirus exposure and HLA in healthy donors. Profiling relied on immunoSEQ multiplex PCR, and the TCRdb table lists in-frame clones only, not all of them. The sample has some 150,000 clones, roughly 80% seen once. Input material: PBMCs. The receptors derive from a woman between 35 and 50 years old in good health and CMV-seropositive. Both conserved end residues are part of each CDR3. A D gene is named only where the DNA matches it firmly. Some rows mark clone size as missing; the rest say once, few, many or name a class of expanded clone.

V gene: TRBV7-3
D gene: TRBD1
clone size: .
J gene: TRBJ2-1
CDR3 DNA: TGTGCCAGCAGCCTTTGGACAGGGAGTGAGCAGTTCTTC
CDR3 protein: CASSLWTGSEQFF

V gene: TRBV30
D gene: TRBD1
clone size: .
J gene: TRBJ1-2
CDR3 DNA: TGTGCCTGGAGTCCGTTCGGGACAGGGCCCTATGGCTACACCTTC
CDR3 protein: CAWSPFGTGPYGYTF

V gene: TRBV4-2
D gene: .
clone size: few
J gene: TRBJ2-5
CDR3 DNA: TGTGCCAGCAGCCAAGGGGAGGGGGGGGCAGGGGAGACCCAGTACTTC
CDR3 protein: CASSQGEGGAGETQYF

V gene: TRBV5-1
D gene: .
clone size: .
J gene: TRBJ1-1
CDR3 DNA: TGCGCCAGCAGCCCGTGGGGGGGGATGAACACTGAAGCTTTCTTT
CDR3 protein: CASSPWGGMNTEAFF

V gene: TRBV28
D gene: TRBD1
clone size: .
J gene: TRBJ2-7
CDR3 DNA: TGTGCCAGCAGCTCCGGGACAGGTTACGAGCAGTACTTC
CDR3 protein: CASSSGTGYEQYF

V gene: TRBV6-1
D gene: .
clone size: .
J gene: TRBJ2-3
CDR3 DNA: TGTGCCAGCAGTGAGGGGGGGCTAGTTACGCAGTATTTT
CDR3 protein: CASSEGGLVTQYF

V gene: TRBV7-3
D gene: .
clone size: .
J gene: TRBJ2-7
CDR3 DNA: TGTGCCAGCAGCCAAGCCGGACATTCCTACGAGCAGTACTTC
CDR3 protein: CASSQAGHSYEQYF

V gene: TRBV5-1
D gene: TRBD1
clone size: .
J gene: TRBJ2-7
CDR3 DNA: TGCGCCAGCAGTCCCGGGACAGGGGGTGGTCTCTCCTACGAGCAGTACTTC
CDR3 protein: CASSPGTGGGLSYEQYF

V gene: TRBV20-1
D gene: .
clone size: .
J gene: TRBJ1-4
CDR3 DNA: TGCAGTGCTAGAAGAGATGAAAAACTGTTTTTT
CDR3 protein: CSARRDEKLFF

V gene: TRBV6-5
D gene: .
clone size: once
J gene: TRBJ2-7
CDR3 DNA: TGTGCCAGCAGTCCTTTCGGACAGAGCTCCTACGAGCAGTACTTC
CDR3 protein: CASSPFGQSSYEQYF

V gene: TRBV9
D gene: .
clone size: .
J gene: TRBJ1-5
CDR3 DNA: TGTGCCAGCAGCGTAGAACCAGGGAGGGGTCAGCCCCAGCATTTT
CDR3 protein: CASSVEPGRGQPQHF

V gene: TRBV9
D gene: .
clone size: .
J gene: TRBJ2-7
CDR3 DNA: TGTGCCAGCAGCGTCAGCGGCTTTGGATACGAGCAGTACTTC
CDR3 protein: CASSVSGFGYEQYF

V gene: TRBV10-3
D gene: TRBD1
clone size: .
J gene: TRBJ1-2
CDR3 DNA: TGTGCCGTAGGGGGCGTCGGCTATGGCTACACCTTC
CDR3 protein: CAVGGVGYGYTF

V gene: TRBV16
D gene: TRBD2
clone size: .
J gene: TRBJ2-1
CDR3 DNA: TGTGCCAGCAGCCAATCGCCTAGCGGGGGGGCGGTTCACAATGAGCAGTTCTTC
CDR3 protein: CASSQSPSGGAVHNEQFF

V gene: TRBV19
D gene: TRBD2
clone size: .
J gene: TRBJ2-3
CDR3 DNA: TGTGCCAGTAGTATGGCAGGGACTAGGACAGATACGCAGTATTTT
CDR3 protein: CASSMAGTRTDTQYF

V gene: TRBV11-2
D gene: .
clone size: .
J gene: TRBJ2-3
CDR3 DNA: TGTGCCAGCAGCTTAGGGCCTCCGAATACGCAGTATTTT
CDR3 protein: CASSLGPPNTQYF

V gene: TRBV7-9
D gene: TRBD2
clone size: .
J gene: TRBJ2-2
CDR3 DNA: TGTGCCAGCAGCCGTAGCGGGGGAGTGAACACCGGGGAGCTGTTTTTT
CDR3 protein: CASSRSGGVNTGELFF

V gene: TRBV7-9
D gene: TRBD2
clone size: .
J gene: TRBJ2-5
CDR3 DNA: TGTGCCTCCCGGCTAGCGGCGGGCTCCGAGACCCAGTACTTC
CDR3 protein: CASRLAAGSETQYF

V gene: TRBV7-3
D gene: .
clone size: .
J gene: TRBJ2-5
CDR3 DNA: TGTGCCAGCAGCTTAGGGAGTAAAGAGACCCAGTACTTC
CDR3 protein: CASSLGSKETQYF

V gene: TRBV5-1
D gene: .
clone size: .
J gene: TRBJ1-2
CDR3 DNA: TGCGCCAGCAGCTCGATGACAGCCAACTATGGCTACACCTTC
CDR3 protein: CASSSMTANYGYTF

V gene: TRBV30
D gene: TRBD1
clone size: .
J gene: TRBJ2-1
CDR3 DNA: TGTGCCTGGAGTACCATGACAGGGAGCTCCTACAATGAGCAGTTCTTC
CDR3 protein: CAWSTMTGSSYNEQFF

V gene: TRBV2
D gene: TRBD2
clone size: .
J gene: TRBJ2-3
CDR3 DNA: TGTGCCAGCAGTTCAGGAGGCGCGTCGGCGGGAGGGCAGTATTTT
CDR3 protein: CASSSGGASAGGQYF

V gene: TRBV7-9
D gene: TRBD2
clone size: .
J gene: TRBJ2-5
CDR3 DNA: TGTGCCAGCAGCTTAGTTAGCGGGCAAGAGACCCAGTACTTC
CDR3 protein: CASSLVSGQETQYF

V gene: TRBV7-9
D gene: TRBD1
clone size: .
J gene: TRBJ1-2
CDR3 DNA: TGTTCCAGCAGGTCAACAGGGGGCGATGGCTACACCTTC
CDR3 protein: CSSRSTGGDGYTF

V gene: TRBV19
D gene: .
clone size: few
J gene: TRBJ2-5
CDR3 DNA: TGTGCCAGTACCGTAAGGGGGGGGGAAGAGACCCAGTACTTC
CDR3 protein: CASTVRGGEETQYF

V gene: TRBV28
D gene: .
clone size: .
J gene: TRBJ2-7
CDR3 DNA: TGTGCCAGCAGCCTACCACCTTACGAGCAGTACTTC
CDR3 protein: CASSLPPYEQYF

V gene: TRBV10-3
D gene: TRBD1
clone size: .
J gene: TRBJ2-5
CDR3 DNA: TGTGCCATCAGTGACCCCGGACAGGGTCGAGAGACCCAGTACTTC
CDR3 protein: CAISDPGQGRETQYF

V gene: TRBV7-8
D gene: .
clone size: .
J gene: TRBJ1-1
CDR3 DNA: TGTGCCAGCAGCTTAGATGTGATAACAGGCTATTACACTGAAGCTTTCTTT
CDR3 protein: CASSLDVITGYYTEAFF

V gene: TRBV5-1
D gene: TRBD1
clone size: .
J gene: TRBJ2-7
CDR3 DNA: TGCGCCAGCAGCTTGACATGGGACAGGGTAAGCTACGAGCAGTACTTC
CDR3 protein: CASSLTWDRVSYEQYF

V gene: TRBV18
D gene: .
clone size: few
J gene: TRBJ2-7
CDR3 DNA: TGTGCCAGCTCACCACTGGGCCAACAGTGGTACTTC
CDR3 protein: CASSPLGQQWYF

V gene: TRBV11-1
D gene: .
clone size: .
J gene: TRBJ2-2
CDR3 DNA: TGTGCCAGCAGCTTAGGCAGGGGCAGGGGCACGAACACCGGGGAGCTGTTTTTT
CDR3 protein: CASSLGRGRGTNTGELFF

V gene: TRBV7-2
D gene: .
clone size: .
J gene: TRBJ2-7
CDR3 DNA: TGTGCCAGCAGCTTAGCCCGGAGGGATAACGAGCAGTACTTC
CDR3 protein: CASSLARRDNEQYF

V gene: TRBV27
D gene: TRBD1
clone size: .
J gene: TRBJ1-4
CDR3 DNA: TGTGCCAGCAGTCCCAGGACAGGGGGCAATGAAAAACTGTTTTTT
CDR3 protein: CASSPRTGGNEKLFF

V gene: TRBV23-1
D gene: TRBD1
clone size: .
J gene: TRBJ2-5
CDR3 DNA: TGCGCCAGCAGTTCCTGGACAGGGGGCAAAGAGACCCAGTACTTC
CDR3 protein: CASSSWTGGKETQYF

V gene: TRBV5-1
D gene: .
clone size: .
J gene: TRBJ1-1
CDR3 DNA: TGCGCCAGCAGTACGGGGATGAACACTGAAGCTTTCTTT
CDR3 protein: CASSTGMNTEAFF

V gene: TRBV30
D gene: TRBD1
clone size: .
J gene: TRBJ1-5
CDR3 DNA: TGTGCCTGGAACACAGGGGCCCTAAGCAATCAGCCCCAGCATTTT
CDR3 protein: CAWNTGALSNQPQHF

V gene: TRBV4-3
D gene: .
clone size: few
J gene: TRBJ2-7
CDR3 DNA: TGCGCCAGCAGCCGAACCAGGGGCTACGAGCAGTACTTC
CDR3 protein: CASSRTRGYEQYF

V gene: TRBV7-2
D gene: .
clone size: .
J gene: TRBJ1-5
CDR3 DNA: TGTGCCAGCAGCCAAGGACTGACCAATCAGCCCCAGCATTTT
CDR3 protein: CASSQGLTNQPQHF

V gene: TRBV5-4
D gene: TRBD1
clone size: .
J gene: TRBJ2-7
CDR3 DNA: TGTGCCAGCAGCCAAGACCTTCCGGGCCCGGGACAGAGCTCCTACGAGCAGTACTTC
CDR3 protein: CASSQDLPGPGQSSYEQYF

V gene: TRBV7-2
D gene: .
clone size: .
J gene: TRBJ1-5
CDR3 DNA: TGTGCCAGCAGCTTAGTCGGGGGTTGGGAGTCCCAGCATTTT
CDR3 protein: CASSLVGGWESQHF

V gene: TRBV7-3
D gene: TRBD2
clone size: .
J gene: TRBJ2-2
CDR3 DNA: TGTGCCAGCAGCTTTAGCGGGGGGCCCGGGGAGCTGTTTTTT
CDR3 protein: CASSFSGGPGELFF

V gene: TRBV9
D gene: .
clone size: once
J gene: TRBJ1-4
CDR3 DNA: TGTGCCAGCAGCCAAGGAGGGGCTAGTGAAAAACTGTTTTTT
CDR3 protein: CASSQGGASEKLFF

V gene: TRBV11-2
D gene: .
clone size: .
J gene: TRBJ1-1
CDR3 DNA: TGTGCCAGCAGCTTAGAAAGGGGTAGAAACACTGAAGCTTTCTTT
CDR3 protein: CASSLERGRNTEAFF

V gene: TRBV7-9
D gene: .
clone size: few
J gene: TRBJ1-1
CDR3 DNA: TGTGCCAGCAGCTTACAATCAGGGGTTACTGAAGCTTTCTTT
CDR3 protein: CASSLQSGVTEAFF

V gene: TRBV27
D gene: TRBD2
clone size: .
J gene: TRBJ2-1
CDR3 DNA: TGTGCCAGCAGTTTGCGGGAGAATTTCAATGAGCAGTTCTTC
CDR3 protein: CASSLRENFNEQFF

V gene: TRBV2
D gene: TRBD1
clone size: .
J gene: TRBJ2-3
CDR3 DNA: TGTGCCAGCAGTGAGATGGGGACAGGGTTCGCAGATACGCAGTATTTT
CDR3 protein: CASSEMGTGFADTQYF

V gene: TRBV7-6
D gene: .
clone size: once
J gene: TRBJ2-5
CDR3 DNA: TGTGCCAGCAGCTTAGGGAGCCTTCTTGGGACCCAGTACTTC
CDR3 protein: CASSLGSLLGTQYF

V gene: TRBV28
D gene: .
clone size: .
J gene: TRBJ1-2
CDR3 DNA: TGTGCCAGCAGTAGCAGGCCCCTCTATGGCTACACCTTC
CDR3 protein: CASSSRPLYGYTF

V gene: TRBV4-2
D gene: TRBD2
clone size: .
J gene: TRBJ2-7
CDR3 DNA: TGTGCCAGCAGCCAAGATCTAGCGGCCTACGAGCAGTACTTC
CDR3 protein: CASSQDLAAYEQYF

V gene: TRBV5-8
D gene: TRBD1
clone size: .
J gene: TRBJ2-5
CDR3 DNA: TGTGCCAGCAGCCGCGGACAGGGAGGAGAGACCCAGTACTTC
CDR3 protein: CASSRGQGGETQYF

V gene: TRBV19
D gene: TRBD2
clone size: once
J gene: TRBJ2-2
CDR3 DNA: TGTGCCAGTAGTATCAGAGCGGGAGTGAACACCGGGGAGCTGTTTTTT
CDR3 protein: CASSIRAGVNTGELFF

V gene: TRBV19
D gene: .
clone size: .
J gene: TRBJ2-2
CDR3 DNA: TGTGCCAGTAAACCCAACTCGGGGAACGGGGAGCTGTTTTTT
CDR3 protein: CASKPNSGNGELFF

V gene: TRBV7-6
D gene: .
clone size: .
J gene: TRBJ1-1
CDR3 DNA: TGTGCCAGCAGACTACAGGCTGGAACTGAAGCTTTCTTT
CDR3 protein: CASRLQAGTEAFF

V gene: TRBV9
D gene: .
clone size: .
J gene: TRBJ1-2
CDR3 DNA: TGTGCCAGCAGCCCACGCTGGGCAAATGGCTACACCTTC
CDR3 protein: CASSPRWANGYTF

V gene: TRBV4-3
D gene: TRBD2
clone size: .
J gene: TRBJ2-7
CDR3 DNA: TGCGCCAGCAGCCATGCTACTAGCGGCTACGAGCAGTACTTC
CDR3 protein: CASSHATSGYEQYF

V gene: TRBV10-2
D gene: TRBD1
clone size: .
J gene: TRBJ1-2
CDR3 DNA: TGCGCCAGCAGCCCGGGACAGGGTACTGGATGCACCTTC
CDR3 protein: CASSPGQGTGCTF

V gene: TRBV5-1
D gene: TRBD2
clone size: .
J gene: TRBJ2-3
CDR3 DNA: TGCGCCAGCAGCTTGGGGAGCGGGGGGGCACTGAGCACAGATACGCAGTATTTT
CDR3 protein: CASSLGSGGALSTDTQYF

V gene: TRBV9
D gene: TRBD2
clone size: .
J gene: TRBJ2-1
CDR3 DNA: TGTGCCAGCAGCATAGGACTAGCGGGAGGGGACAATGAGCAGTTCTTC
CDR3 protein: CASSIGLAGGDNEQFF

V gene: TRBV10-3
D gene: .
clone size: .
J gene: TRBJ1-2
CDR3 DNA: TGTGCCATCACTCCTGGCGGCCCTAACTATGGCTACACCTTC
CDR3 protein: CAITPGGPNYGYTF

V gene: TRBV18
D gene: .
clone size: .
J gene: TRBJ2-1
CDR3 DNA: TGTGCCAGCTCACCTCGTGGGCAGGGCATGAGCAATGAGCAGTTCTTC
CDR3 protein: CASSPRGQGMSNEQFF